A single sample is the source of the 30 T cell receptor beta chains below, sequenced in a study of blood T cell repertoires in COVID-19. Sequencing was performed with immunoSEQ multiplex PCR; in TCRdb, only in-frame clones are kept and a portion is missing. The sample lists approximately 100,000 clones, 81% seen once, with more than 9% in the top ten. Sequencing was carried out using peripheral blood. These receptors came from a human donor in a cohort sampled during active COVID-19.

This clone was seen more than once but under ten times. The rearrangement links TRBV11-2 to TRBJ2-3; 8 bases are a match to TRBD2. The CDR3 loop spans 15 amino acids. CDR1 SGHAT and CDR2 FQNNGV come from the germline V gene. Germline trimming cut 5 bases from V and 6 bases from J; bases unmatched to any gene: 10. This chain's CDR3 is CASSLIGGAADTQYF. The CDR3 DNA reads TGTGCCAGCAGCCTCATCGGGGGGGCGGCTGATACGCAGTATTTT.

There are a few counts of this clone. CDR3 protein: CASSQGGQANQPQHF. CDR3 bases: TGTGCCAGCAGCCAGGGTGGACAGGCCAATCAGCCCCAGCATTTT. The rearrangement joins TRBV4-2 to TRBJ1-5; 7 bases line up with TRBD1. The CDR3 covers 15 residues. J gave up 3 bases and V 3 bases, and 5 bases lay outside the gene matches. Germline CDR1 reads LGHNA; CDR2 reads YNFKEQ.

The rearrangement joins TRBV7-2 to TRBJ1-3; D might be TRBD1 (5 bases). CDR1 is SGHTA, CDR2 FQGNSA, per germline. The CDR3 length is 16 residues. Trimming left V 5 bases short and J 2 bases short, with 16 bases between. CDR3 nucleotide sequence: TGTGCCAGCAGCCGCTCCCTGGCAGGGACTGGAAACACCATATATTTT. Its translation is CASSRSLAGTGNTIYF.

The J gene is TRBJ2-7, the V gene TRBV7-9; D is ambiguous. Germline CDR1 is SEHNR and CDR2 is FQNEAQ (reference sequence). The ends were cut back, 4 bases at V and 0 bases at J, with 4 bases in the middle. This CDR3 contains 12 residues. As DNA, the CDR3 is TGTGCCAGCAGCTCGGTCTCCTACGAGCAGTACTTC. Translated, it gives CASSSVSYEQYF.

A single count supports this clone. The genes are TRBV5-6 and TRBJ1-1; D is unclear. Germline lookup yields CDR1 SGHDT and CDR2 YYEEEE. The V and J ends lost 1 base and 0 bases respectively, with 16 bases between them. The CDR3 length is 17 residues. CDR3 DNA sequence: TGTGCCAGCAGCTTGCTTCCAGGAGGAGGGATGAACACTGAAGCTTTCTTT. It yields the protein CASSLLPGGGMNTEAFF. Supplemented by reference TRBV5-6 and TRBJ1-1, the full variable domain reads DAGVTQSPTHLIKTRGQQVTLRCSPKSGHDTVSWYQQALGQGPQFIFQYYEEEERQRGNFPDRFSGHQFPNYSSELNVNALLLGDSALYLCASSLLPGGGMNTEAFFGQGTRLTVV.

V and J are TRBV12-5 and TRBJ2-7; possibly TRBD2 for D (5 bases). This CDR3 is built from 12 residues. Germline values: CDR1 LGHNT, CDR2 FRNRAP. DNA for the CDR3: TGTGCGGCGGGCCCCGAAATATACGAGCAGTACTTC. It yields the protein CAAGPEIYEQYF. The full variable domain, completed using reference TRBV12-5 and TRBJ2-7, is DARVTQTPRHKVTEMGQEVTMRCQPILGHNTVFWYRQTMMQGLELLAYFRNRAPLDDSGMPKDRFSAEMPDATLATLKIQPSEPRDSAVYFCAAGPEIYEQYFGPGTRLTVT.

The chain combines TRBV5-1 with TRBJ2-2; maybe TRBD1 (6 bases). The germline V gene has CDR1 SGHRS and CDR2 YFSETQ. This CDR3 spans 14 amino acids. Trimming took 6 bases from V and 0 from J, leaving 9 bases between them. CDR3 DNA: TGCGCCAGCACCACAGGGCCGAACACCGGGGAGCTGTTTTTT. It translates to CASTTGPNTGELFF.

This clone was recorded a few times. The rearrangement uses TRBV15 and TRBJ2-7; D unresolved. V lost 0 bases and J 3 bases, leaving 9 bases between the germline ends. Germline V CDR1 and CDR2: LNHNV, YYDKDF (reference sequence). The CDR3 sequence is 14 residues long. CDR3 in amino acids: CATSRDQNSYEQYF. CDR3 coding DNA: TGTGCCACCAGCAGAGATCAAAACAGCTACGAGCAGTACTTC.

The V gene is TRBV28, the J gene TRBJ1-5; weak D call: TRBD1 (6 bases). Germline V gene sequence: CDR1 MDHEN, CDR2 SYDVKM. The CDR3 is 15 residues long. V lost 6 bases and J lost 7, with 19 bases in between. The CDR3 is CASSFVRDTHQPQHF. CDR3 sequence (DNA): TGTGCCAGCAGCTTTGTCCGGGACACGCACCAGCCCCAGCATTTT.

The chain joins TRBV12-5 to TRBJ1-1; 7 nucleotides line up with TRBD1. With V trimmed by 1 base and J by 5 bases, 4 bases remained unmatched. The CDR3 loop spans 14 amino acids. In germline, CDR1 is LGHNT, CDR2 FRNRAP. In DNA form, the CDR3 reads TGTGCTAGTGGTTTGGCAGGGGGGAATACTGAAGCTTTCTTT. This encodes CASGLAGGNTEAFF. The whole variable domain, remainder taken from reference TRBV12-5 and TRBJ1-1, is DARVTQTPRHKVTEMGQEVTMRCQPILGHNTVFWYRQTMMQGLELLAYFRNRAPLDDSGMPKDRFSAEMPDATLATLKIQPSEPRDSAVYFCASGLAGGNTEAFFGQGTRLTVV.

This clone was recorded a few times. This chain uses TRBV7-8 with TRBJ2-6; D may be TRBD2 (5 bases). Looked up from germline, CDR1 is SGHVS and CDR2 is FQNEAQ. The CDR3 length is 16 residues. The V gene lost 5 bases and the J gene lost 2 bases, with 13 bases spanning the gap. CDR3 bases: TGTGCCAGCAGCCCGCCCCAAGCGGCTGGGGCCAACGTCCTGACTTTC. As protein: CASSPPQAAGANVLTF.

V is TRBV29-1 and J is TRBJ1-4, with 10 nucleotides matching TRBD1. The ends lost 6 bases at V and 7 bases at J; junction bases unmatched: 5. Germline CDR1 reads SQVTM; CDR2 reads ANQGSEA. The CDR3 spans 13 residues. The DNA of the CDR3 is TGCAGCGTCGTGACAGGGGGCGGTGAAAAACTGTTTTTT. Amino acid sequence: CSVVTGGGEKLFF. The full variable domain, completed using reference TRBV29-1 and TRBJ1-4, is SAVISQKPSRDICQRGTSLTIQCQVDSQVTMMFWYRQQPGQSLTLIATANQGSEATYESGFVIDKFPISRPNLTFSTLTVSNMSPEDSSIYLCSVVTGGGEKLFFGSGTQLSVL.

This clone was counted between two and nine times. The chain couples TRBV7-2 to TRBJ2-7; the match to TRBD2 covers 12 bases. The V segment lost 0 bases and the J segment 0 bases; nucleotides outside the gene matches: 6. Germline V lookup: CDR1 SGHTA, CDR2 FQGNSA. The CDR3 length is 18 residues. The CDR3 sequence: CASSLAASGRANSYEQYF. As DNA, the CDR3 is TGTGCCAGCAGCTTAGCAGCTAGCGGGAGGGCCAACTCCTACGAGCAGTACTTC.

The rearrangement uses TRBV25-1 and TRBJ2-6; 7 positions match TRBD1. There are 15 residues in the CDR3. V shed 3 bases, J shed 3 bases, and the junction held 2 bases outside the gene matches. Germline CDR1 MGHDK, CDR2 SYGVNS. CDR3 sequence: CASSETGFGANVLTF. The CDR3 DNA sequence: TGTGCCAGCAGTGAGACAGGGTTTGGGGCCAACGTCCTGACTTTC. The full variable domain, in which reference TRBV25-1 and TRBJ2-6 provide the parts outside the CDR3, is EADIYQTPRYLVIGTGKKITLECSQTMGHDKMYWYQQDPGMELHLIHYSYGVNSTEKGDLSSESTVSRIRTEHFPLTLESARPSHTSQYLCASSETGFGANVLTFGAGSRLTVL.

In its sample, this clone was seen a few times. This rearrangement joins TRBV10-3 to TRBJ1-5, with TRBD1 as a possible D gene (6 bases). This CDR3 region has 15 residues. CDR1 ENHRY and CDR2 SYGVKD come from the germline V gene. Trimming took off 4 bases at V and 0 bases at J, with 10 bases between the two ends. CDR3 in DNA: TGTGCCATCAGTGGGGGGCAGAATAGCAATCAGCCCCAGCATTTT. It specifies CAISGGQNSNQPQHF.

This chain joins TRBV6-2 or TRBV6-3 and TRBJ2-3; maybe TRBD1 (6 bases). V lost 5 bases to trimming and J lost 0 bases, with 12 bases between them. The CDR3 is 15 residues long. From germline, CDR1 is MNHEY and CDR2 SVGEGT. CDR3 sequence: CASSPGTPSTDTQYF. CDR3 DNA: TGTGCCAGCAGTCCCGGGACACCAAGCACAGATACGCAGTATTTT.

The chain joins TRBV5-1 to TRBJ1-1, with a tentative D call TRBD1 (6 bases). The V end was cut by 3 bases, the J end by 0 bases, with 18 bases between. Germline V gives CDR1 SGHRS, CDR2 YFSETQ. The CDR3 contains 17 residues. CDR3 nucleotide sequence: TGCGCCAGCAGCTCCTCTGGGGGGGGGCGAATGAACACTGAAGCTTTCTTT. Translated, it gives CASSSSGGGRMNTEAFF.

The J gene is TRBJ2-7, the V gene TRBV5-1; maybe TRBD2 (5 bases). Trimming left V 6 bases short and J 5 bases short, with 18 bases between. The CDR3 runs 14 residues. Germline-derived CDR1 and CDR2 are SGHRS and YFSETQ. CDR3 protein: CASTRDGQTDEQYF. As DNA, the CDR3 is TGCGCCAGCACTCGGGATGGGCAAACGGACGAGCAGTACTTC.

This clone appeared a few times. The chain joins TRBV7-2 to TRBJ1-4, with 9 nucleotides matching TRBD1. Germline V lookup: CDR1 SGHTA, CDR2 FQGNSA. There are 13 residues in the CDR3. The V gene end was trimmed by 5 bases and the J gene end by 6 bases; junction bases not matched to a gene: 1. CDR3 bases: TGTGCCAGCAGCCGGGACAGGGATGAAAAACTGTTTTTT. Translating it yields CASSRDRDEKLFF.

This clone was detected once. This rearrangement joins TRBV15 to TRBJ1-1; D ambiguous. The germline V and J ends were trimmed by 0 bases and 4 bases, with 9 bases remaining between them. Germline loops: CDR1 LNHNV, CDR2 YYDKDF (reference sequence). The CDR3 is 14 residues long. Here the CDR3 DNA reads TGTGCCACCAGCAGAGATTATCCTCCCACTGAAGCTTTCTTT. Translation gives CATSRDYPPTEAFF.

Comment on this clone: With a much larger clone just one base away, this may be a read error. The chain is built from TRBV12-3 or TRBV12-4 and TRBJ1-1; a weak D match, TRBD1 (6 bases). The CDR3 has 13 amino acids. V shed 6 bases and J shed 1 base, with 9 bases lying between them. The chain's CDR3 is CASSLQGNTEAFF. The CDR3 DNA follows: TGTGCCAGCAGCTTACAGGGGAACACTGAAGCTTTCTTT.

The chain recombines TRBV11-2 with TRBJ2-2, with 7 positions matching TRBD1. Trimming removed 6 bases from V and 0 bases from J; junction bases left unmatched: 7. Germline V gene data show CDR1 as SGHAT and CDR2 as FQNNGV. There are 16 residues in the CDR3. The CDR3 nucleotides read TGTGCCAGCAGATCAACCGGGACAGCGAACACCGGGGAGCTGTTTTTT. It specifies CASRSTGTANTGELFF.

The chain combines TRBV5-4 with TRBJ1-2; no clear D gene. Germline loops: CDR1 SGHNT, CDR2 YYREEE (reference sequence). V was pared by 2 bases and J by 2 bases, with 10 bases between. This CDR3 region has 14 residues. CDR3 bases: TGTGCCAGCAGCTTTGAACAGAAGAACTATGGCTACACCTTC. Its translation: CASSFEQKNYGYTF.

J is TRBJ1-4 and V is TRBV5-6, with TRBD1 matching 7 bases. The CDR3 sequence is 15 residues long. Trimming at V came to 5 bases and at J to 4 bases, leaving 8 bases not matched to a gene. Germline V gene sequence: CDR1 SGHDT, CDR2 YYEEEE. CDR3 loop: CASRSTYRGNEKLFF. The CDR3 nucleotides are TGTGCCAGCAGAAGCACCTACAGGGGTAATGAAAAACTGTTTTTT. Variable domain in full (rest from reference TRBV5-6 and TRBJ1-4): DAGVTQSPTHLIKTRGQQVTLRCSPKSGHDTVSWYQQALGQGPQFIFQYYEEEERQRGNFPDRFSGHQFPNYSSELNVNALLLGDSALYLCASRSTYRGNEKLFFGSGTQLSVL.

This sequence joins TRBV19 and TRBJ2-5, with 8 bases aligning to TRBD1. The CDR3 runs 15 residues. Germline assignment: CDR1 LNHDA and CDR2 SQIVND (reference sequence). The V and J ends lost 4 bases and 5 bases, in that order; junction bases with no gene match: 9. This CDR3 is CASSRRTGLIETQYF. DNA of the CDR3: TGTGCCAGTAGTAGGAGGACAGGGTTAATTGAGACCCAGTACTTC.

The J gene is TRBJ1-2, the V gene TRBV12-3 or TRBV12-4; no clear D. V lost 5 bases and J lost 4, with 11 bases in between. CDR3 length: 13 amino acids. The CDR3 DNA reads TGTGCCAGCAGTAAAGTGCGCGGCTATGGCTACACCTTC. As protein: CASSKVRGYGYTF.

This chain joins TRBV28 and TRBJ2-7; D gene ambiguous. The CDR3 consists of 12 residues. Trimming removed 3 bases at V and 4 bases at J, with 7 bases between. The germline gives CDR1 MDHEN, CDR2 SYDVKM. CDR3 sequence: CASSFVNYEQYF. The CDR3 nucleotides read TGTGCCAGCAGTTTTGTCAATTACGAGCAGTACTTC. Combining the CDR3 with reference TRBV28 and TRBJ2-7 gives the whole variable domain DVKVTQSSRYLVKRTGEKVFLECVQDMDHENMFWYRQDPGLGLRLIYFSYDVKMKEKGDIPEGYSVSREKKERFSLILESASTNQTSMYLCASSFVNYEQYFGPGTRLTVT.

The V and J genes are TRBV27 and TRBJ2-7; TRBD2 agrees at 8 bases. The CDR3 consists of 15 residues. The germline CDR1 and CDR2 sequences are MNHEY and SMNVEV (reference sequence). Trimming removed 7 bases from V and 4 bases from J; junction bases left unmatched: 12. The CDR3 sequence: CASKGRSGLDYEQYF. CDR3 bases: TGTGCCAGCAAAGGCCGCTCGGGACTAGATTACGAGCAGTACTTC.

This chain connects TRBV7-3 to TRBJ1-5; no reliable D call. This CDR3 has 14 amino acids. Germline V CDR1 and CDR2: SGHTA, FQGTGA. Trimming removed 0 bases from V and 4 bases from J, with 7 bases in between. CDR3 sequence reads: CASSLTFGNQPQHF. The CDR3 region has the DNA TGTGCCAGCAGCTTAACGTTCGGGAATCAGCCCCAGCATTTT.

The chain carries TRBV20-1 and TRBJ2-5; 8 bases align to TRBD2. Germline assignment: CDR1 DFQATT and CDR2 SNEGSKA (reference sequence). This CDR3 comprises 15 residues. With 3 bases clipped from V and 0 bases from J, the junction kept 6 bases outside the gene matches. This chain's CDR3 is CSASDPGGYQETQYF. CDR3 bases: TGCAGTGCTAGTGACCCGGGGGGGTACCAAGAGACCCAGTACTTC.